Sequencing of this TCR beta chain was carried out in a study of shared clonotypes between healthy human individuals (dated by TCRdb to the early 2020s). As for the study more broadly: Two women and a few men aged 18 to 49 years were included in the cohort. To estimate repertoire size and how much clonotype sharing occurs between individuals, the study deeply sequenced the blood TCR repertoires of five or six healthy adults. To increase sequencing depth and limit assay-specific biases, TCR repertoire library preparation and sequencing were carried out by different laboratories using diverse techniques. Per donor, leukapheresis produced somewhere between about 0.8 and 9 billion PBMCs.

The donors were healthy, HIV-negative adults who had no recently reported acute infections or vaccinations. Every donor was a Caucasian adult residing in Nashville, Tennessee, USA. For unsorted samples, 96 million or so PBMCs were counted, and genomic DNA was extracted using the QIAamp DNA Blood Mini kit. Blood was obtained by leukapheresis, after which PBMCs were separated by Ficoll-Histopaque density gradient centrifugation and cryopreserved in liquid nitrogen vapor phase. As for this clone: There is no known antigen for this receptor. Base qualities were left out, and no much larger clone turns up one base away.

Taken from the germline V gene, the CDR1 and CDR2 loops are SGHTA and FQGTGA. The CDR3 covers 16 residues, taking in both the cysteine and the phenylalanine. The retained sequence is limited to the CDR3, 48 bases, with the frame set at the first base. V lost 4 bases and J lost 5 bases; the stretch between them is 17 bases long. Study-wide findings and limitations: Because the study included only a small number of donors, the genetic and exposure-history diversity represented was limited. Sampling was restricted to blood, and TCR repertoires in tissue are likely to differ from TCR repertoires in blood. Pairwise subsampling indicated that sequencing depth was expected to affect the degree of clonotype sharing among donors.

Using the deep immunoSEQ assay, multiplex PCR amplified TCR CDR3 regions from genomic DNA. Extracted genomic DNA from each cell subset was distributed evenly across all wells of several immunoSEQ 96-well plates, and each plate was treated as a replicate. For unsorted PBMC, 250 to 350 ng of genomic DNA, equivalent to around 30,000 T cell genomes, went into each replicate PCR. Unsorted PBMC genomic DNA was sequenced across ten immunoSEQ deep assay plates. The purified libraries were quantified using a Qubit 3.0 fluorometer, sized with a Bioanalyzer 2100, and then quantified again using the KAPA Library Quantification kit. A separate single-read 150-cycle Illumina NextSeq 550 flow cell was used to sequence each immunoSEQ 96-well plate. The original methods were these. Because the immunoSEQ output included only junctional sequences and no quality scores, the filtering could not be the same as the filtering used for full-length reads. Sequences were annotated with PyIR, a Python wrapper for IgBLAST v1.9, using IMGT germline references to assign V/J genes and CDR3. Reads were removed for weak V/J assignments (E-value above 1e-6), missing CDR3, stop codons, out-of-frame junctions, or ambiguous translated residues. A V3J clonotype was defined by an identical inferred V gene, J gene, and CDR3 amino acid sequence. Percentage overlap between repertoires was calculated by dividing the number of shared unique clonotypes by the size of the smaller repertoire. RTK rarefaction, the Chao1 estimator, and Recon v2.1 estimates of unobserved clonotypes were used to assess repertoire richness. The clones in this table, taken by TCRdb from immuneACCESS, are in-frame only. Not every clone is retained; where verified, under half of the shortfall comes from an unresolved V gene, and the cause of the rest is unknown. The DNA gave D and trimming, while V, J and clone size come from that table. Here the sample has about 450,000 clones; around 80% occur a single time. 10% to 15% of the sample is taken by the ten largest.

The sequenced sample was PBMCs. The chain joins TRBV7-3 to TRBJ2-2, with a tentative D gene TRBD1 over 6 matching bases. The sequence was obtained from a woman in her thirties or forties in good health. Some clones in this sample may be carry-over from other donors' samples. The nucleotide sequence reads as follows: TGTGCCAGCAGCTGGGGCACGACAGGTCGGACCGGGGAGCTGTTTTTT. This sequence encodes CASSWGTTGRTGELFF.